This entry lists 20 T cell receptor beta chains sequenced from one sample in a study of CD8 T cells in ankylosing spondylitis. TCRdb processed the 5' RACE reads anew with MiXCR; each CDR3 protein has one entry. The repertoire holds about 480,000 distinct CDR3 sequences, with roughly a sixth as singletons. The study's findings and limits: A TCR beta motif made of about 8 highly homologous variants seemed typical of ankylosing spondylitis blood.

These TCRs' antigens remain unknown. Material for sequencing was blood, either unsorted or a sorted T cell fraction (not recorded which). These TCRs come from a male donor with ankylosing spondylitis.

This chain joins TRBV9 and TRBJ2-2; 9 bases match TRBD2. The V gene's germline CDR1 is SGDLS and CDR2 YYNGEE. V trimming: 5 bases; J trimming: 6 bases; junction bases outside the gene matches: 5. The CDR3 runs to 14 residues. Written as DNA, the CDR3 is TGTGCCAGCAGTAGCGGGAGCTGGTCCGGGGAGCTGTTTTTT. Its translation is CASSSGSWSGELFF.

This clonotype has just a few counts. The CDR3 nucleotides read TGTGCCAGCAGCTTGGGGGACAGGGGATCGTGGACTGAAGCTTTCTTT. This encodes CASSLGDRGSWTEAFF. The V gene is TRBV5-8, the J gene TRBJ1-1, with 10 bases fitting TRBD1. The germline gives CDR1 SGHTS, CDR2 YDEGEE. The junction had 7 bases not matched to a gene; V was cut back by 0 bases and J by 5 bases. CDR3 length: 16 amino acids.

This clonotype was observed at least ten times. The gene calls are TRBV3-1 and TRBJ2-3, with TRBD2 matching over 7 bases. Germline CDR1 is LGHDT and CDR2 is YNNKEL (reference sequence). There are 13 residues in the CDR3. V lost 4 bases and J lost 7; bases outside the gene matches: 5. CDR3 DNA: TGTGCCAGCAGCCCCACAGCGGGGAATACGCAGTATTTT. Translated: CASSPTAGNTQYF.

A single count supports this clonotype. The chain couples TRBV20-1 to TRBJ2-6; D gene unclear. Germline CDR1 DFQATT, CDR2 SNEGSKA (reference sequence). This CDR3 spans 17 amino acids. V shed 3 bases and J shed 0 bases, with 15 bases lying between them. CDR3 nucleotides: TGCAGTGCTAGTATGGGATCCCTATCCTCTGGGGCCAACGTCCTGACTTTC. Translation gives CSASMGSLSSGANVLTF.

The rearrangement uses TRBV30 and TRBJ2-7, with TRBD1 identical over 10 bases. The CDR3 is made up of 14 amino acids. J gave up 5 bases and V 5 bases, and 9 bases lay outside the gene matches. CDR1 GTSNPN and CDR2 SVGIG come from the germline V gene (reference sequence). The CDR3 sequence is CAWDRDRGVHEQYF. CDR3 coding DNA: TGTGCCTGGGACCGGGACAGGGGTGTGCACGAGCAGTACTTC.

V is TRBV7-9 and J is TRBJ2-1; 13 bases line up with TRBD2. Germline lookup yields CDR1 SEHNR and CDR2 FQNEAQ (reference sequence). The CDR3 sequence is 17 residues long. Trimming took 4 bases from V and 0 from J; bases not matched to a gene: 3. The CDR3 coding sequence is TGTGCCAGCAGCTCCAGGACTAGCGGGAGCTCCTACAATGAGCAGTTCTTC. Residues: CASSSRTSGSSYNEQFF.

This clonotype was seen only a few times. The V gene is TRBV5-1, the J gene TRBJ1-2, with D maybe TRBD1 (5 bases). The CDR3 extends over 17 amino acids. V was trimmed by 0 bases and J by 2 bases, leaving 17 bases between them. The germline CDR1 and CDR2 sequences are SGHRS and YFSETQ. CDR3 bases: TGCGCCAGCAGCTTGGACGGCAGGGCAACCCAAAACTATGGCTACACCTTC. Its protein product is CASSLDGRATQNYGYTF.

The V call is TRBV29-1, the J call TRBJ2-1; the match to TRBD2 covers 12 bases. Trimming at V came to 5 bases and at J to 15 bases, leaving 8 bases not matched to a gene. The CDR3 consists of 12 residues. Germline values: CDR1 SQVTM, CDR2 ANQGSEA. The CDR3 bases are TGCAGCGTTCAGGACTCACTAGCGGGGGGGTTCTTC. It yields the protein CSVQDSLAGGFF.

This clonotype came up a few times. This CDR3 is CASSVDRGLTTGELFF. Here the CDR3 DNA reads TGTGCCAGCAGCGTCGACAGGGGGCTGACCACCGGGGAGCTGTTTTTT. This sequence joins TRBV7-9 and TRBJ2-2, with 10 nucleotides matching TRBD1. CDR3 length: 16 residues. Germline-derived CDR1 and CDR2 are SEHNR and FQNEAQ (reference sequence). Losses at the gene ends were 5 bases for V and 4 bases for J; bases not matched to a gene: 7.

This chain links TRBV3-1 with TRBJ2-5; no firm D call. CDR3 size: 14 residues. Trimming left V 2 bases short and J 0 bases short, with 7 bases between. Looked up from germline, CDR1 is LGHDT and CDR2 is YNNKEL (reference sequence). CDR3 in amino acids: CASSQNVDQETQYF. CDR3 nucleotides: TGTGCCAGCAGCCAAAACGTGGACCAAGAGACCCAGTACTTC.

The genes are TRBV20-1 and TRBJ1-1, with a possible D match to TRBD1 (5 bases). The germline V gene has CDR1 DFQATT and CDR2 SNEGSKA (reference sequence). V was cut by 0 bases and J by 4 bases, with 9 bases left in between. This CDR3 spans 13 amino acids. The CDR3: CSARDGATTEAFF. The CDR3 DNA reads TGCAGTGCTAGAGACGGGGCAACCACTGAAGCTTTCTTT.

The CDR3 loop is CASSPTTGKTQYF. The CDR3 nucleotides read TGTGCCAGTAGTCCGACCACTGGGAAGACCCAGTACTTC. The chain joins TRBV19 to TRBJ2-5, with D uncertain. With 5 bases removed from V and 6 bases from J, the gap between germline ends came to 13 bases. The V gene's germline CDR1 is LNHDA and CDR2 SQIVND (reference sequence). The CDR3 runs to 13 residues.

The chain has TRBV7-3 and TRBJ2-1, with D possibly being TRBD2 (5 bases). This CDR3 is 11 amino acids long. Germline lookup yields CDR1 SGHTA and CDR2 FQGTGA. Trimming left V 6 bases short and J 9 bases short, with 9 bases between. The DNA for the CDR3 is TGTGCCAGCAGGTTAGCGAGTGAGCAGTTCTTC. Its translation is CASRLASEQFF.

There are a few counts of this clonotype. The genes are TRBV2 and TRBJ2-3; D is uncertain. The CDR3 runs 16 residues. Germline assignment: CDR1 SNHLY and CDR2 FYNNEI. Trimming took off 2 bases at V and 2 bases at J, with 14 bases between the two ends. CDR3 coding DNA: TGTGCCAGCAGTGAATTCGGCTACGCTCTCACAGATACGCAGTATTTT. As protein: CASSEFGYALTDTQYF.

This chain links TRBV7-3 with TRBJ2-1; TRBD2 matches 9 bases. The CDR3 has 16 residues. Germline V gene data show CDR1 as SGHTA and CDR2 as FQGTGA. V dropped 4 bases and J dropped 2; count of bases not matched to a gene: 6. The DNA for the CDR3 is TGTGCCAGCAGCTCCATAGGCGGGGGGGCCTACAATGAGCAGTTCTTC. It codes for CASSSIGGGAYNEQFF.

This clonotype appeared a few times. The chain recombines TRBV28 with TRBJ2-5; possible D gene TRBD2, 6 bases. V lost 6 bases, J lost 5 bases, and 16 bases lay in between. The germline V gene has CDR1 MDHEN and CDR2 SYDVKM. The CDR3 sequence is 14 residues long. CDR3 in amino acids: CASRGGAVGETQYF. In DNA, the CDR3 is TGTGCCAGCAGGGGGGGAGCCGTGGGGGAGACCCAGTACTTC.

The chain has TRBV20-1 and TRBJ2-7; TRBD2 matches 10 bases. The V gene's germline CDR1 is DFQATT and CDR2 SNEGSKA (reference sequence). Germline trimming cut 0 bases from V and 5 bases from J; bases unmatched to any gene: 13. CDR3 length: 17 amino acids. The CDR3 DNA sequence: TGCAGTGCTAGAGATCGCCCCAGGACTAGCGGTAACCACGAGCAGTACTTC. This translates into CSARDRPRTSGNHEQYF.

V gene TRBV7-6 combines with J gene TRBJ1-2; D ambiguous. V gave up 1 base and J gave up 8 bases, with 8 bases separating them. Germline-derived CDR1 and CDR2 are SGHVS and FNYEAQ. The CDR3 totals 12 residues. The CDR3 nucleotides are TGTGCCAGCAGCTTAGTTGGCGGCGGCTACACCTTC. Its protein is CASSLVGGGYTF.

The chain carries TRBV6-1 and TRBJ2-7; no firm D call. The CDR3 contains 12 residues. Germline V lookup: CDR1 MNHNS, CDR2 SASEGT. The germline V and J ends were trimmed by 0 bases and 9 bases, with 9 bases remaining between them. CDR3 in DNA: TGTGCCAGCAGTGAAGCTATTTTGGCGCAGTACTTC. This translates into CASSEAILAQYF.

In this sample, this clonotype turned up many times. V gene TRBV4-1 combines with J gene TRBJ1-6; 8 nucleotides align to TRBD1. V trimming: 5 bases; J trimming: 4 bases; junction bases outside the gene matches: 7. This CDR3 spans 16 amino acids. From germline, CDR1 is MGHRA and CDR2 YSYEKL. CDR3 residues: CASSYEGQEYNSPLHF. The CDR3 region has the DNA TGCGCCAGCAGCTACGAGGGACAGGAATATAATTCACCCCTCCACTTT.